A single sample is the source of the 14 T cell receptor beta chains below, sequenced in a study of blood T cell repertoires in COVID-19. Produced via immunoSEQ multiplex PCR; TCRdb's table is partial and in-frame only. The sample lists about 200,000 clones; about 86% were seen once. The source material was PBMCs or T cells enriched from blood (not recorded which). The receptor source for this set is a man aged 35 to 55 who had recovered from COVID-19.

V usage is TRBV5-1 and J usage is TRBJ1-4, with D hard to call. CDR1 and CDR2 (germline): SGHRS, YFSETQ. V lost 5 bases and J lost 0, with 5 bases in between. This CDR3 comprises 13 residues. CDR3 region: CASSIATNEKLFF. CDR3 in DNA: TGCGCCAGCAGTATCGCAACTAATGAAAAACTGTTTTTT.

This clone was seen only once. V gene TRBV2 combines with J gene TRBJ2-3, with 10 bases that match TRBD2. The germline V gene encodes CDR1 SNHLY and CDR2 FYNNEI. This CDR3 contains 15 residues. J gave up 2 bases and V 6 bases, and 5 bases lay outside the gene matches. The CDR3 nucleotides read TGTGCCAGCAGATGGACTAGCGGAATCACAGATACGCAGTATTTT. It specifies CASRWTSGITDTQYF.

The chain is built from TRBV5-4 and TRBJ1-1; D is ambiguous. Germline values: CDR1 SGHNT, CDR2 YYREEE (reference sequence). The CDR3 has 15 amino acids. The V gene lost 0 bases and the J gene lost 4 bases, with 13 bases spanning the gap. The CDR3 coding sequence is TGTGCCAGCAGCTTGGAGGCGGGGAGGGCCACTGAAGCTTTCTTT. Translating it yields CASSLEAGRATEAFF.

The chain uses TRBV11-2 and TRBJ2-3, with TRBD2 matching over 9 bases. Unmatched junction bases numbered 9, after V lost 5 bases and J lost 3 bases. The CDR3 is 16 residues long. Germline values: CDR1 SGHAT, CDR2 FQNNGV. CDR3 DNA: TGTGCCAGCAGCCATTCGAGTCTAGCGGGGACAGATACGCAGTATTTT. It is translated as CASSHSSLAGTDTQYF.

The chain couples TRBV7-9 to TRBJ1-2; 9 nucleotides match TRBD1. Germline CDR1 is SEHNR and CDR2 is FQNEAQ (reference sequence). The CDR3 is made up of 14 amino acids. V was pared by 1 base and J by 6 bases, with 3 bases of the junction left unmatched. The CDR3 spells CASSLVDRGNGYTF. The CDR3, as DNA: TGTGCCAGCAGCTTAGTGGACAGGGGCAATGGCTACACCTTC. The whole variable domain, remainder taken from reference TRBV7-9 and TRBJ1-2, is DTGVSQNPRHKITKRGQNVTFRCDPISEHNRLYWYRQTLGQGPEFLTYFQNEAQLEKSRLLSDRFSAERPKGSFSTLEIQRTEQGDSAMYLCASSLVDRGNGYTFGSGTRLTVV.

This chain connects TRBV6-5 to TRBJ1-2; D not certain. Trimming removed 7 bases from V and 3 bases from J, with 15 bases in between. This CDR3 spans 14 amino acids. CDR1 MNHEY and CDR2 SVGAGI come from the germline V gene. The DNA of the CDR3 is TGTGCCAGCAACACCCCGGGGAGGGACTATGGCTACACCTTC. Residues: CASNTPGRDYGYTF.

This rearrangement joins TRBV5-5 to TRBJ2-3, with 9 bases that match TRBD2. Germline lookup yields CDR1 SGHKS and CDR2 YYEKEE (reference sequence). The CDR3 has 18 amino acids. J was trimmed by 0 bases and V by 2 bases; bases with no gene match: 10. This CDR3 reads CASSFSAGGRLSTDTQYF. The CDR3 nucleotides read TGTGCCAGCAGCTTTTCCGCGGGGGGGCGCCTGAGCACAGATACGCAGTATTTT.

This clone showed up just a few times. The chain employs TRBV28 and TRBJ1-5; D is uncertain. V shed 5 bases and J shed 2 bases, with 10 bases lying between them. Looked up from germline, CDR1 is MDHEN and CDR2 is SYDVKM. CDR3 size: 14 residues. This chain's CDR3 is CASSPRRGNQPQHF. As DNA, the CDR3 is TGTGCCAGCAGTCCACGGAGGGGCAATCAGCCCCAGCATTTT.

This chain joins TRBV6-5 and TRBJ1-6; tentative D call: TRBD1 (6 bases). CDR1 MNHEY and CDR2 SVGAGI come from the germline V gene. Between the trimmed V and J ends, which lost 8 bases and 6 bases, there was a span of 8 bases. The CDR3 is 12 amino acids. The CDR3 sequence is CASGQINSPLHF. CDR3 sequence (DNA): TGTGCCAGCGGACAGATTAATTCACCCCTCCACTTT.

This chain uses TRBV5-1 with TRBJ1-5; possibly TRBD1 for D (6 bases). V was clipped by 4 bases and J by 0 bases, with 11 bases between them. Germline CDR1 SGHRS, CDR2 YFSETQ. CDR3 length: 15 residues. DNA for the CDR3: TGCGCCAGCAGCCTGGGGGGCAGTAGCAATCAGCCCCAGCATTTT. Its translation is CASSLGGSSNQPQHF.

The CDR3 region has the DNA TGCGCCAGCAGCTTGGGTTCAGGATTTCAAGAGACCCAGTACTTC. Residues: CASSLGSGFQETQYF. V usage is TRBV5-1 and J usage is TRBJ2-5; D remains unclear. This CDR3 has 15 residues. Germline V gene lookup returns CDR1 SGHRS and CDR2 YFSETQ. V was trimmed by 0 bases and J by 2 bases, leaving 11 bases between them.

This clone was detected once. The rearrangement links TRBV19 to TRBJ1-5; a possible D gene is TRBD1 (6 bases). Trimming removed 3 bases at V and 3 bases at J, with 15 bases between. The CDR3 is 16 residues long. Looked up from germline, CDR1 is LNHDA and CDR2 is SQIVND (reference sequence). The CDR3 loop is CASSMFRTAINQPQHF. In nucleotides, the CDR3 is TGTGCCAGTAGTATGTTTAGGACAGCAATCAATCAGCCCCAGCATTTT. Drawing the rest from reference TRBV19 and TRBJ1-5, the complete variable domain is DGGITQSPKYLFRKEGQNVTLSCEQNLNHDAMYWYRQDPGQGLRLIYYSQIVNDFQKGDIAEGYSVSREKKESFPLTVTSAQKNPTAFYLCASSMFRTAINQPQHFGDGTRLSIL.

The chain is built from TRBV5-1 and TRBJ1-4; D is possibly TRBD1 (6 bases). Germline V CDR1 and CDR2: SGHRS, YFSETQ. V gave up 3 bases and J gave up 8 bases, with 17 bases separating them. The CDR3 covers 15 residues. Here the CDR3 reads CASSSSEWGREKLFF. The CDR3 region has the DNA TGCGCCAGCAGCTCGTCAGAGTGGGGGCGGGAAAAACTGTTTTTT.

The CDR3 region is CASSSTGFTGNTIYF. As DNA, the CDR3 is TGTGCCAGCAGTTCGACAGGGTTCACTGGAAACACCATATATTTT. This chain joins TRBV7-2 and TRBJ1-3; 7 nucleotides align to TRBD1. The CDR3 runs 15 residues. Germline V gene data show CDR1 as SGHTA and CDR2 as FQGNSA. V shed 6 bases, J shed 2 bases, and the junction held 7 bases outside the gene matches.